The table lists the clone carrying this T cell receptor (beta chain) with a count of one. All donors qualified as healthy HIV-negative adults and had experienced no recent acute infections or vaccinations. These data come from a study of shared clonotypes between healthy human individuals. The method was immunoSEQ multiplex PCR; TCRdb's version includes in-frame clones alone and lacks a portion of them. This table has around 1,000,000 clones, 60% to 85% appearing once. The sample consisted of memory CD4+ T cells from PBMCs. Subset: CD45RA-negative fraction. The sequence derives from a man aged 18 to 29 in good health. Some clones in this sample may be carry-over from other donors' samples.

The CDR3 spells CASRSEVRSPGTQYF. The CDR3 nucleotides are TGCGCCAGCAGAAGTGAGGTACGGAGCCCTGGGACCCAGTACTTC. The chain has TRBV5-1 and TRBJ2-5; D is unresolved. Germline CDR1 SGHRS, CDR2 YFSETQ. This CDR3 comprises 15 residues. Trimming removed 5 bases at V and 7 bases at J, with 21 bases between.